A single sample is the source of the 25 T cell receptor beta chains below, sequenced in a study of a mutant IDH1 vaccine in newly diagnosed glioma. Stated time point: week 47, end of study. Every vaccine dose comprised 300 ug of mutant IDH1 20-mer peptide plus topical imiquimod. The antigens of these receptors remain unknown. Assay: immunoSEQ multiplex PCR; the TCRdb copy retains only in-frame clones and omits some. The sample records some 50,000 clones, roughly 83% being singletons. The sample here was PBMCs, taken from a glioma patient whose treatment included an IDH1 peptide vaccine. Receptor source: a woman aged 25 to 39 with glioma. Some clones in this sample may be carry-over from other donors' samples.

This clone occurred a few times. The V gene is TRBV18, the J gene TRBJ2-7; D remains unclear. Germline CDR1 is KGHSH and CDR2 is LQKENI. The CDR3 covers 11 residues. The germline V and J ends were trimmed by 6 bases and 5 bases, with 8 bases remaining between them. CDR3: CASSDGDEQYF. The CDR3 DNA sequence: TGTGCCAGCTCCGATGGGGACGAGCAGTACTTC.

The rearrangement links TRBV28 to TRBJ1-1; D perhaps matches TRBD1 (5 bases). V lost 6 bases, J lost 0 bases, and 20 bases lay in between. The CDR3 contains 17 residues. Germline V CDR1 and CDR2: MDHEN, SYDVKM. The CDR3 loop is CASSRTGLRVMNTEAFF. The CDR3 bases are TGTGCCAGCAGCCGCACGGGGCTTAGGGTCATGAACACTGAAGCTTTCTTT.

This clone was recorded only once. This chain uses TRBV29-1 with TRBJ2-3; TRBD2 aligns across 12 bases. The CDR3 is 14 amino acids. CDR1 is SQVTM and CDR2 is ANQGSEA in the germline V gene. With V trimmed by 8 bases and J by 8 bases, 11 bases remained unmatched. The CDR3 is CSLAGGPLGGTQYF. CDR3 DNA: TGCAGCCTAGCGGGAGGGCCTCTGGGAGGTACGCAGTATTTT.

The rearrangement joins TRBV4-1 to TRBJ2-1; D remains ambiguous. CDR3 length: 15 amino acids. Germline V CDR1 and CDR2: MGHRA, YSYEKL. V was shortened by 0 bases and J by 2 bases, with 8 bases between the two germline ends. CDR3 loop: CASSQDPTAYNEQFF. CDR3 nucleotides: TGCGCCAGCAGCCAAGACCCCACAGCCTACAATGAGCAGTTCTTC.

V and J are TRBV9 and TRBJ2-3; D is uncertain. In germline, CDR1 is SGDLS, CDR2 YYNGEE. This CDR3 comprises 15 residues. V was pared by 3 bases and J by 0 bases, with 11 bases between. CDR3 sequence reads: CASSGSVISTDTQYF. The CDR3 DNA follows: TGTGCCAGCAGCGGGTCGGTCATTAGCACAGATACGCAGTATTTT.

J is TRBJ1-2 and V is TRBV27; D perhaps matches TRBD1 (5 bases). Trimming removed 5 bases from V and 5 bases from J, with 21 bases in between. Germline V gene data show CDR1 as MNHEY and CDR2 as SMNVEV (reference sequence). This CDR3 has 16 amino acids. The CDR3 here is CASSTSDSPLRYGYTF. The CDR3 coding sequence is TGTGCCAGCAGTACCTCCGACAGTCCCCTTCGGTATGGCTACACCTTC.

V and J are TRBV9 and TRBJ2-7; 10 positions agree with TRBD1. CDR1 is SGDLS, CDR2 YYNGEE, per germline. CDR3 size: 15 residues. Trimming at V came to 4 bases and at J to 6 bases, leaving 10 bases not matched to a gene. The CDR3 sequence: CASSQFDRGRSEQYF. CDR3 DNA sequence: TGTGCCAGCAGCCAATTCGACAGGGGGCGATCCGAGCAGTACTTC. Full variable domain (missing parts from reference TRBV9 and TRBJ2-7): DSGVTQTPKHLITATGQRVTLRCSPRSGDLSVYWYQQSLDQGLQFLIQYYNGEERAKGNILERFSAQQFPDLHSELNLSSLELGDSALYFCASSQFDRGRSEQYFGPGTRLTVT.

The chain couples TRBV27 to TRBJ2-2; 10 bases fit TRBD2. The J segment lost 5 bases and the V segment lost 6 bases, leaving 3 bases of the junction unmatched. Germline CDR1 and CDR2: MNHEY and SMNVEV (reference sequence). The CDR3 length is 14 residues. This chain's CDR3 is CASRGLAETGELFF. CDR3 bases: TGTGCCAGCAGAGGACTAGCGGAGACCGGGGAGCTGTTTTTT.

The CDR3 nucleotides read TGCGCCAGCAGTGCTCAGGGCTACTATGGCTACACCTTC. It encodes CASSAQGYYGYTF. This chain uses TRBV10-1 with TRBJ1-2; possible D gene TRBD1, 5 bases. The CDR3 totals 13 residues. CDR1 and CDR2 (germline): WNHNN, SYGVQD (reference sequence). Trimming took off 4 bases at V and 3 bases at J, with 9 bases between the two ends.

The V call is TRBV15, the J call TRBJ2-7; 11 nucleotides agree with TRBD2. CDR1 LNHNV and CDR2 YYDKDF come from the germline V gene (reference sequence). V lost 11 bases to trimming and J lost 7 bases; unmatched junction nucleotides: 34. The CDR3 covers 21 residues. The CDR3 reads CARKKRALVLEGLGLAGEQYF. DNA for the CDR3: TGTGCCCGGAAAAAGCGGGCGTTGGTCTTAGAGGGATTAGGACTAGCGGGTGAGCAGTACTTC. The variable domain in full, with the rest retrieved from reference TRBV15 and TRBJ2-7, is DAMVIQNPRYQVTQFGKPVTLSCSQTLNHNVMYWYQQKSSQAPKLLFHYYDKDFNNEADTPDNFQSRRPNTSFCFLDIRSPGLGDTAMYLCARKKRALVLEGLGLAGEQYFGPGTRLTVT.

The chain joins TRBV6-5 to TRBJ1-1; D is ambiguous. Trimming removed 2 bases at V and 3 bases at J, with 10 bases between. The V gene's germline CDR1 is MNHEY and CDR2 SVGAGI. The CDR3 is made up of 14 amino acids. The CDR3 is CASSYGVGYTEAFF. The DNA of the CDR3 is TGTGCCAGCAGTTACGGGGTGGGGTACACTGAAGCTTTCTTT.

Comments on this clone: Relative to the germline gene, one junction end is altered; a read error may explain this. The chain combines TRBV29-1 with TRBJ2-7, with TRBD1 matching over 7 bases. This CDR3 has 12 amino acids. The V gene's germline CDR1 is SQVTM and CDR2 ANQGSEA. The CDR3 sequence is CSVEDRANEQYF. For the CDR3, the DNA is TGCAGCGTAGAAGACAGGGCAAACGAGCAGTACTTC.

Turning to this clone: Other DNA sequences within the sample encode an identical CDR3. The CDR3 DNA is TGTGCCAGCAGTTACTCGAGCGGTGGCTACACCTTC. Translating it yields CASSYSSGGYTF. The chain employs TRBV6-5 and TRBJ1-2; D not certain. Germline CDR1 and CDR2: MNHEY and SVGAGI. V lost 0 bases and J 7 bases, leaving 6 bases between the germline ends. The CDR3 runs to 12 residues.

The chain recombines TRBV9 with TRBJ1-1; 9 bases agree with TRBD1. The length of the CDR3 is 14 residues. CDR1 and CDR2 (germline): SGDLS, YYNGEE. J lost 5 bases, V lost 4 bases, and 6 bases had no gene match. This chain's CDR3 is CASSLDRGRTEAFF. The CDR3, as DNA: TGTGCCAGCAGCCTCGACAGGGGGAGGACTGAAGCTTTCTTT.

The chain links TRBV29-1 to TRBJ1-2, with 9 bases matching TRBD1. The CDR3 spans 13 residues. Trimming cost V 6 bases and J 6 bases; bases outside gene matches: 8. The germline V gene encodes CDR1 SQVTM and CDR2 ANQGSEA. The CDR3 DNA is TGCAGCGTCGACCAACAGGGGGCGAATGGCTACACCTTC. Translating gives CSVDQQGANGYTF.

The J gene is TRBJ2-7, the V gene TRBV7-2; the match to TRBD1 covers 11 bases. This CDR3 comprises 13 residues. V was pared by 5 bases and J by 12 bases, with 9 bases of the junction left unmatched. Germline lookup yields CDR1 SGHTA and CDR2 FQGNSA. Here the CDR3 reads CASSPHGQGARYF. In DNA form, the CDR3 reads TGTGCCAGCAGCCCCCACGGACAGGGGGCTCGGTACTTC.

In its sample, this clone was seen a few times. The genes are TRBV6-1 and TRBJ2-1, with 15 bases identical to TRBD2. Germline values: CDR1 MNHNS, CDR2 SASEGT. V lost 3 bases and J lost 5; bases outside the gene matches: 5. The length of the CDR3 is 17 residues. The CDR3 loop reads CASSEWGTSGRHNEQFF. As DNA, the CDR3 is TGTGCCAGCAGTGAGTGGGGGACTAGCGGGAGGCACAATGAGCAGTTCTTC.

The sample holds one count of this clone. The chain joins TRBV30 to TRBJ2-3; D remains unclear. There are 13 residues in the CDR3. Germline CDR1 is GTSNPN and CDR2 is SVGIG (reference sequence). Deletions cut 0 bases from V and 0 bases from J, with 4 bases between. This chain's CDR3 is CAWSVGSTDTQYF. As DNA, the CDR3 is TGTGCCTGGAGTGTGGGTAGCACAGATACGCAGTATTTT.

The chain couples TRBV4-1 to TRBJ1-1; the D gene is possibly TRBD1 (5 bases). Trimming pared 0 bases from V and 1 base from J, leaving 12 bases between. The CDR3 contains 16 residues. Germline lookup yields CDR1 MGHRA and CDR2 YSYEKL. CDR3 nucleotide sequence: TGCGCCAGCAGCCAAGACTCCTCGACAGCGAACACTGAAGCTTTCTTT. The encoded protein is CASSQDSSTANTEAFF.

Here the CDR3 reads CASSPGLASYNEQFF. DNA of the CDR3: TGTGCCAGTAGCCCGGGACTAGCGTCCTACAATGAGCAGTTCTTC. J is TRBJ2-1 and V is TRBV19; TRBD2 matches at 10 bases. This CDR3 region has 15 residues. Germline loops: CDR1 LNHDA, CDR2 SQIVND (reference sequence). The V and J ends lost 6 bases and 1 base, in that order; junction bases with no gene match: 3.

This sequence joins TRBV19 and TRBJ2-7, with D perhaps assigned TRBD1 or TRBD2 (5 bases each). Trimming cost V 3 bases and J 7 bases, with 13 bases left between them. The CDR3 length is 13 residues. Germline CDR1 is LNHDA and CDR2 is SQIVND (reference sequence). CDR3 residues: CASSIGTPGEQYF. CDR3 nucleotide sequence: TGTGCCAGTAGTATCGGGACCCCCGGAGAGCAGTACTTC.

The chain carries TRBV10-1 and TRBJ2-1, with 10 bases that match TRBD1. The CDR3 sequence is 14 residues long. Trimming removed 5 bases from V and 5 bases from J; junction bases left unmatched: 3. From germline, CDR1 is WNHNN and CDR2 SYGVQD (reference sequence). The CDR3 nucleotides read TGCGCCAGCAGTCAGGACAGGGGGGACAATGAGCAGTTCTTC. This translates into CASSQDRGDNEQFF.

The rearrangement uses TRBV19 and TRBJ1-2, with D uncertain. This CDR3 comprises 15 residues. Per the germline V gene, CDR1 is LNHDA and CDR2 is SQIVND (reference sequence). Between the trimmed V and J ends, which lost 3 bases and 6 bases, there was a span of 17 bases. CDR3 bases: TGTGCCAGTAGTATCATGCCTGCTCTGGCCGATGGCTACACCTTC. Protein product: CASSIMPALADGYTF.

This clone has just a few counts. The V gene is TRBV1, the J gene TRBJ1-4; TRBD1 reflects the table's D call only, with no check against the DNA. TRBV1 is termed a pseudogene. The CDR3 has 15 amino acids. CDR3 region: CTSSIRHIIREKLFF. The CDR3 DNA is TGCACCAGCAGCATCCGACATATTATCCGTGAAAAACTGTTTTTT.

This clone was seen only a few times. The chain combines TRBV19 with TRBJ1-5, with no clear D. The CDR3 sequence is 13 residues long. With 6 bases removed from V and 4 bases from J, the gap between germline ends came to 10 bases. Germline-derived CDR1 and CDR2 are LNHDA and SQIVND (reference sequence). CDR3 sequence (DNA): TGTGCCAGTAGCCACGCCCTAAATCAGCCCCAGCATTTT. This translates into CASSHALNQPQHF.